These 18 T cell receptor beta chains share one sample of origin, sequenced in a study of identical twins. TCRdb used MiXCR to reprocess the 5' RACE reads, holding one entry per CDR3 protein. The data contain under 1 million distinct CDR3 sequences, around an eighth of them seen just once; the ten biggest clones take up around 1.6%. These data also featured in a second study, about yellow fever vaccine responses in identical twins.

Specimen: PBMCs. The origin of the receptors is a woman between 18 and 29 years old in good health.

The chain is built from TRBV2 and TRBJ2-2; the D is unclear. This CDR3 is built from 13 residues. The V gene's germline CDR1 is SNHLY and CDR2 FYNNEI. The ends were cut back, 10 bases at V and 1 base at J, with 10 bases in the middle. CDR3 DNA: TGTGCCATGATACGGGTGAACACCGGGGAGCTGTTTTTT. Its translation: CAMIRVNTGELFF.

The J gene is TRBJ2-1, the V gene TRBV27; 8 bases match TRBD1. The V gene's germline CDR1 is MNHEY and CDR2 SMNVEV (reference sequence). Unmatched junction bases numbered 12, after V lost 6 bases and J lost 8 bases. The CDR3 runs to 15 residues. CDR3 in amino acids: CASRLTGGGVDEQFF. DNA for the CDR3: TGTGCCAGCAGGCTAACAGGGGGTGGTGTAGATGAGCAGTTCTTC.

This clonotype was seen a handful of times. The chain links TRBV5-1 to TRBJ2-4; 11 nucleotides agree with TRBD1. Germline loops: CDR1 SGHRS, CDR2 YFSETQ. With 5 bases clipped from V and 11 bases from J, the junction kept 9 bases outside the gene matches. The CDR3 extends over 14 amino acids. The CDR3, as DNA: TGCGCCAGCAGTAACGGACAGGGGGCCCACGTTCAGTACTTC. Protein product: CASSNGQGAHVQYF.

This clonotype has a handful of counts. The V call is TRBV11-2, the J call TRBJ2-7; 9 nucleotides agree with TRBD2. The germline V gene encodes CDR1 SGHAT and CDR2 FQNNGV. Losses at the gene ends were 5 bases for V and 4 bases for J; bases not matched to a gene: 12. The CDR3 runs to 16 residues. The CDR3 sequence: CASSPLIAGDFYEQYF. For the CDR3, the DNA is TGTGCCAGCAGCCCTCTTATAGCGGGAGATTTTTACGAGCAGTACTTC.

The CDR3 region has the DNA TGTGCCAGCAAACCTCGGGACAGGGGGAATGAAAAACTGTTTTTT. Residues: CASKPRDRGNEKLFF. V is TRBV27 and J is TRBJ1-4, with TRBD1 matching 11 bases. The CDR3 runs 15 residues. Germline V lookup: CDR1 MNHEY, CDR2 SMNVEV (reference sequence). Germline trimming cut 7 bases from V and 5 bases from J; bases unmatched to any gene: 6.

This clonotype was counted only a few times. A junction end diverges from the germline sequence, so it may reflect a read error. This rearrangement joins TRBV12-3 or TRBV12-4 to TRBJ2-1; 7 positions match TRBD2. The CDR3 runs 14 residues. The CDR3 sequence is CVSRPVGGYNEQFF. DNA for the CDR3: TGTGTCAGCAGACCTGTGGGGGGGTACAATGAGCAGTTCTTC.

This clonotype was observed at least ten times. The rearrangement joins TRBV12-3 or TRBV12-4 to TRBJ1-2; TRBD1 aligns across 9 bases. The ends lost 8 bases at V and 2 bases at J; junction bases unmatched: 3. The CDR3 is 13 residues long. The CDR3 here is CASVGTGNYGYTF. CDR3 bases: TGTGCCAGCGTAGGGACAGGGAACTATGGCTACACCTTC.

The chain recombines TRBV5-8 with TRBJ1-4; the match to TRBD1 covers 7 bases. The germline V gene encodes CDR1 SGHTS and CDR2 YDEGEE. J gave up 7 bases and V 5 bases, and 8 bases lay outside the gene matches. There are 14 residues in the CDR3. The CDR3 bases are TGTGCCAGCAGTCCAACAGGGGCTTCTGAAAAACTGTTTTTT. Amino acids: CASSPTGASEKLFF.

This sequence joins TRBV10-2 and TRBJ2-2, with 7 positions matching TRBD1. The CDR3 is 14 amino acids. Per the germline V gene, CDR1 is WSHSY and CDR2 is SAAADI. The ends lost 7 bases at V and 4 bases at J; junction bases unmatched: 6. The CDR3: CASNRDSRTGELFF. CDR3 coding DNA: TGCGCCAGCAACAGGGACAGTCGCACCGGGGAGCTGTTTTTT.

The chain couples TRBV7-8 to TRBJ1-5, with a possible D match to TRBD1 (5 bases). Per germline, CDR1 SGHVS and CDR2 FQNEAQ. CDR3 length: 16 residues. Trimming removed 1 base from V and 2 bases from J, with 12 bases in between. The CDR3 DNA sequence: TGTGCCAGCAGCTTAGAGTGGCAGGGCGGCAATCAGCCCCAGCATTTT. Translated: CASSLEWQGGNQPQHF.

This clonotype has only a few counts. The CDR3 protein is CASSYLGGGYTF. The CDR3 DNA reads as TGTGCCAGCAGTTATCTTGGTGGTGGCTACACCTTC. The chain recombines TRBV6-5 with TRBJ1-2; D not resolved. The CDR3 consists of 12 residues. Looked up from germline, CDR1 is MNHEY and CDR2 is SVGAGI. The V and J ends lost 3 bases and 7 bases respectively, with 9 bases between them.

This clonotype was seen at least ten times. This chain joins TRBV12-3 or TRBV12-4 and TRBJ2-1, with TRBD2 matching 9 bases. Trimming cost V 5 bases and J 10 bases; bases outside gene matches: 3. CDR3 size: 12 residues. The CDR3 DNA sequence: TGTGCCAGCAGTCCTAGCGGGGCCGAGCAGTTCTTC. Its translation is CASSPSGAEQFF.

The chain joins TRBV6-1 to TRBJ2-1; TRBD2 might be the D (5 bases). CDR1 is MNHNS and CDR2 is SASEGT in the germline V gene. The V and J ends lost 7 bases and 0 bases respectively, with 10 bases between them. The CDR3 has 14 residues. The CDR3 loop reads CASKPGSSYNEQFF. The CDR3 DNA reads as TGTGCCAGCAAACCGGGGAGCTCCTACAATGAGCAGTTCTTC.

This chain links TRBV11-2 with TRBJ2-3; D gene unclear. CDR1 is SGHAT and CDR2 is FQNNGV in the germline V gene. The length of the CDR3 is 14 residues. V shed 3 bases and J shed 2 bases, with 9 bases lying between them. The CDR3 spells CASSFLISTDTQYF. CDR3 coding DNA: TGTGCCAGCAGCTTTCTGATCTCCACAGATACGCAGTATTTT.

This clonotype was observed a handful of times. No conserved phenylalanine or tryptophan ends this CDR3, so it is likely a read error. Because the CDR3's place on the DNA is in doubt, the DNA is left out and the CDR3 is given as listed by TCRdb. The gene calls are TRBV6-1 and TRBJ2-3; the D segment call TRBD2 is taken from the table without a DNA check. The CDR3 length is 11 residues, termini included. From germline, CDR1 is MNHNS and CDR2 SASEGT. CDR3 loop: CASSETSGGLL.

The CDR3 nucleotides read TGTGCCAGCACCTTAGGGCACAACAATGAGCAGTTCTTC. Translation gives CASTLGHNNEQFF. This chain links TRBV12-3 or TRBV12-4 with TRBJ2-1; D gene uncertain. CDR3 length: 13 residues. V lost 7 bases, J lost 5 bases, and 12 bases lay in between.

This clonotype showed up many times. The chain couples TRBV3-1 to TRBJ2-1, with 13 bases identical to TRBD2. The CDR3 covers 15 residues. Germline lookup yields CDR1 LGHDT and CDR2 YNNKEL (reference sequence). V dropped 4 bases and J dropped 8; count of bases not matched to a gene: 5. The CDR3 bases are TGTGCCAGCAGCCGAACTAGCGGGGGGGCCTATGAGCAGTTCTTC. Its translation: CASSRTSGGAYEQFF.

This clonotype has a handful of counts. The chain links TRBV5-5 to TRBJ1-2; 7 bases fit TRBD1. Germline V lookup: CDR1 SGHKS, CDR2 YYEKEE (reference sequence). V gave up 1 base and J gave up 8 bases; unmatched junction bases: 8. CDR3 length: 14 amino acids. The CDR3 sequence: CASSLNQGDGGYTF. The CDR3 bases are TGTGCCAGCAGCTTGAATCAGGGGGATGGCGGCTACACCTTC.